This T cell receptor beta chain was documented in a study of T cell repertoires in cytomegalovirus infection. General study results and limits: CMV-specific TCR beta clonotypes restricted by HLA-C were the ones dominating the ex vivo response.

TCRdb passed the reads through MiXCR, listing each CDR3 protein once. The sample comprises roughly 320,000 distinct CDR3 sequences, roughly a tenth of which are singletons, and approximately 2.3% rests with the top ten. There are many counts of this clonotype. Its antigen is as yet unknown. Per the germline V gene, CDR1 is MDHEN and CDR2 is SYDVKM. V was cut by 1 base and J by 0 bases, with 13 bases left in between. The CDR3 spans 17 residues. The sequencing sample was made of PBMCs. The chain is built from TRBV28 and TRBJ1-3; D is undetermined. This receptor was identified in a human donor in good health (CMV status not recorded). Some clones in this sample may be carry-over from other donors' samples. As DNA, the CDR3 is TGTGCCAGCAGTTTATACCCCTTTAAAAGCTCTGGAAACACCATATATTTT. As protein: CASSLYPFKSSGNTIYF.